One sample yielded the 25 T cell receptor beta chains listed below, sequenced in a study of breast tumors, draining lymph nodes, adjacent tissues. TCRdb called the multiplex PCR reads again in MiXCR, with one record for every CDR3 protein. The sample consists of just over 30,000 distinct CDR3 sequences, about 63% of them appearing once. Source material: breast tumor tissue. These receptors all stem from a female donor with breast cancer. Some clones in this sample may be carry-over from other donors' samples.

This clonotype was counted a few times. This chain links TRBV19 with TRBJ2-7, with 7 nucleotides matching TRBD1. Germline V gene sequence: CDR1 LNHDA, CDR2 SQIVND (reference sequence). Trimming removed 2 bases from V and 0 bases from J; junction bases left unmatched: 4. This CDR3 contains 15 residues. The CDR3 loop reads CASSISGTVSYEQYF. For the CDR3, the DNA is TGTGCCAGTAGTATATCCGGGACAGTCTCCTACGAGCAGTACTTC. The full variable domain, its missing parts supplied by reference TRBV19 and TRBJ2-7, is DGGITQSPKYLFRKEGQNVTLSCEQNLNHDAMYWYRQDPGQGLRLIYYSQIVNDFQKGDIAEGYSVSREKKESFPLTVTSAQKNPTAFYLCASSISGTVSYEQYFGPGTRLTVT.

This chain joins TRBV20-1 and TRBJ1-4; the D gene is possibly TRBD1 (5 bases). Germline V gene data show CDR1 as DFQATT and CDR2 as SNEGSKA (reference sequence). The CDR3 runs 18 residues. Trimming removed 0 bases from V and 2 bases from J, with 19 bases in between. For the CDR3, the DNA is TGCAGTGCTAGAGACCCCGGACATAAAGCCATCACTAATGAAAAACTGTTTTTT. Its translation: CSARDPGHKAITNEKLFF.

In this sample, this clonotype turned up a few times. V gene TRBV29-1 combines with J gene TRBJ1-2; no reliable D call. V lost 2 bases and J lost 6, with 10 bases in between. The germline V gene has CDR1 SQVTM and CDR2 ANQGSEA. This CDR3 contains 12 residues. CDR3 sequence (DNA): TGCAGCGTTGAAAGGACCCCAAATGGCTACACCTTC. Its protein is CSVERTPNGYTF.

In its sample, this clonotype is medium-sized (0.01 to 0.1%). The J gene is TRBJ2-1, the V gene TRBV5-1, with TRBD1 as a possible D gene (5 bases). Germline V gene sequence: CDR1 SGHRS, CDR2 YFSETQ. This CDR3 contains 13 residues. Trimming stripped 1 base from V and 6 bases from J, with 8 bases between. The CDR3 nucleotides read TGCGCCAGCAGCTTGAACAGGTTCAATGAGCAGTTCTTC. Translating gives CASSLNRFNEQFF.

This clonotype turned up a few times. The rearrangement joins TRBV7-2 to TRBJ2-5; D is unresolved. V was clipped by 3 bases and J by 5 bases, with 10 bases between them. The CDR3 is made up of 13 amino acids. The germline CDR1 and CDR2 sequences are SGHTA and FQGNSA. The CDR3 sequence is CASSFLGQETQYF. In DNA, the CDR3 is TGTGCCAGCAGCTTCCTAGGTCAGGAGACCCAGTACTTC.

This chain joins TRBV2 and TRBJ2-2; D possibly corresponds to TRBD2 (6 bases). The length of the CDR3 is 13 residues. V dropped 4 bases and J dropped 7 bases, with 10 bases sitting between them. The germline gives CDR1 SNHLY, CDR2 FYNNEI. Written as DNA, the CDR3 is TGTGCCAGCAGTGCGCGGGGTTACGGGGAGCTGTTTTTT. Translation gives CASSARGYGELFF.

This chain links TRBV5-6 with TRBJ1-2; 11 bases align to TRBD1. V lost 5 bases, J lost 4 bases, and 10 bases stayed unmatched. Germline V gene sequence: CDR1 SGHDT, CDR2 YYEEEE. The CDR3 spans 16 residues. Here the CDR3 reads CASSRPSGTGGYGYTF. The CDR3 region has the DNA TGTGCCAGCAGTCGACCATCCGGGACAGGGGGCTATGGCTACACCTTC.

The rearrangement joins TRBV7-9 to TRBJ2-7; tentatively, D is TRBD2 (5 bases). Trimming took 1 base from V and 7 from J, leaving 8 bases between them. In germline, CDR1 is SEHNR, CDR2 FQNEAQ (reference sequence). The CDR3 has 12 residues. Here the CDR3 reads CASSLVEGEQYF. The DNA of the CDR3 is TGTGCCAGCAGCTTAGTAGAGGGTGAGCAGTACTTC.

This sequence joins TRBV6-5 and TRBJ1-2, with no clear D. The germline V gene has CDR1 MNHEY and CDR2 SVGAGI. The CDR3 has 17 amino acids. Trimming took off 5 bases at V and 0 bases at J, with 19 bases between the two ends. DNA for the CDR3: TGTGCCAGCAGTCCTGGCGGGATGGAGGGAGCTAACTATGGCTACACCTTC. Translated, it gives CASSPGGMEGANYGYTF.

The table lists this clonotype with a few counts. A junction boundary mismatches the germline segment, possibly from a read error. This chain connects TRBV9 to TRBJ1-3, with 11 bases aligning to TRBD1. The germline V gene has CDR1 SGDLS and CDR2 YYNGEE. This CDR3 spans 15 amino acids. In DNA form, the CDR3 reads TGTGCCAGCAGTGGACAGGGGGCAACTGGAAACACCACATATTTC. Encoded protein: CASSGQGATGNTTYF.

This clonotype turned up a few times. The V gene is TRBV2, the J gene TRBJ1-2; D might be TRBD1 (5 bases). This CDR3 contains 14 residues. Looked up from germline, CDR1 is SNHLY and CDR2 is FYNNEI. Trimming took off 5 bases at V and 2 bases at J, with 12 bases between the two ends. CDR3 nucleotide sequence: TGTGCCAGCAGTCCGGACAAAAGGAACTATGGCTACACCTTC. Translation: CASSPDKRNYGYTF.

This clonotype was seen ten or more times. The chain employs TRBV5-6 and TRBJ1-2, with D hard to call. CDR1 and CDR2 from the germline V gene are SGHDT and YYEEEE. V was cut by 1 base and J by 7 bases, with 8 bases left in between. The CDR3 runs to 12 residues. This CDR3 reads CASSLKGFGYTF. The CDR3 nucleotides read TGTGCCAGCAGCTTGAAAGGGTTTGGCTACACCTTC.

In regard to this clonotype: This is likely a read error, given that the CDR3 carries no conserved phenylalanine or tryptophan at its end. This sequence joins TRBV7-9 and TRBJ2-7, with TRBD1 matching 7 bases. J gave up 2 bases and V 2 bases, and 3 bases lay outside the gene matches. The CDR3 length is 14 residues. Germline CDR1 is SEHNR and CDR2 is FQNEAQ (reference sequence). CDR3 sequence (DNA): TGTGCCAGCAGCTTATTAGGGGGCGCCTACGAGCAGTACCTC. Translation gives CASSLLGGAYEQYL.

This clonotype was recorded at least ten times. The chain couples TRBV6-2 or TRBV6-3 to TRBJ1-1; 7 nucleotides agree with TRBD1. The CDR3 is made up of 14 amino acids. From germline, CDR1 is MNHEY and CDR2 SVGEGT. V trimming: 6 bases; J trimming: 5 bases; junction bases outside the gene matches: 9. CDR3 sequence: CASRRPGTETEAFF. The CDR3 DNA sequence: TGTGCCAGCAGACGCCCCGGGACAGAAACTGAAGCTTTCTTT.

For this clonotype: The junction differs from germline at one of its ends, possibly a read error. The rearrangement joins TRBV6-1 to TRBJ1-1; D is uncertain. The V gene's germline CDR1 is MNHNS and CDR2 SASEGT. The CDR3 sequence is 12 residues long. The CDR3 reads CASSESMREAFF. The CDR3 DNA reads TGCGCCAGCAGTGAGTCGATGAGAGAAGCTTTCTTT.

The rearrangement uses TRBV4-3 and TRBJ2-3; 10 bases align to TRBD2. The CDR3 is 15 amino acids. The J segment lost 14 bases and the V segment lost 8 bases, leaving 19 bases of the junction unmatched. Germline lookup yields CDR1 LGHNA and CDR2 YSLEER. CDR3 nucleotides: TGCGCCAGCGGCGAGCGGGGGGGTATTGCAGATACACGGTATTTT. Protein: CASGERGGIADTRYF.

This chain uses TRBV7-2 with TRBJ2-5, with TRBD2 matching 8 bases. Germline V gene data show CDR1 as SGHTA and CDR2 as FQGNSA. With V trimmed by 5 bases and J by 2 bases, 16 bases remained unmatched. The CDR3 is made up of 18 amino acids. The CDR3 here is CASSVRGPGGAAQETQYF. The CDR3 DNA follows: TGTGCCAGCAGCGTTCGGGGTCCCGGGGGGGCGGCACAAGAGACCCAGTACTTC.

The CDR3 DNA reads as TGTGCCAGCAGCCTTTGGGGCCCTAATGAAAAACTGTTTTTT. This sequence encodes CASSLWGPNEKLFF. The chain combines TRBV5-6 with TRBJ1-4; possibly TRBD1 for D (5 bases). CDR1 and CDR2 (germline): SGHDT, YYEEEE. The V gene lost 4 bases and the J gene lost 3 bases, with 10 bases spanning the gap. There are 14 residues in the CDR3.

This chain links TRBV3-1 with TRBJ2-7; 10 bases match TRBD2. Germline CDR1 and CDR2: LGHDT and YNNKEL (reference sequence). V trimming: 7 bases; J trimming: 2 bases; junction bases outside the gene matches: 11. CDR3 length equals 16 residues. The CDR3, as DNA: TGTGCCAGCAACCTGGGGCCTAGCGGGAGTCCCTACGAGCAGTACTTC. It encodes CASNLGPSGSPYEQYF.

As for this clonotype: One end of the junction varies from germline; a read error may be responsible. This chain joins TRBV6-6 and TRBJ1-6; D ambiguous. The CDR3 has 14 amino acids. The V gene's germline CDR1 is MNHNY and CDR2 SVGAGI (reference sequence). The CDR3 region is CASSHSVGNSPLHF. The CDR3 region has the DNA TGTGCCAGCAGTCACTCAGTTGGGAATTCACCCCTCCACTTT.

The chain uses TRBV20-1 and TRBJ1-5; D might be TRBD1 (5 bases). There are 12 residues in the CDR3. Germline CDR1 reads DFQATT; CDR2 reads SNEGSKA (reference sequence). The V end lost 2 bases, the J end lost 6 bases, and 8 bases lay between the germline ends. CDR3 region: CSARKGVQPQHF. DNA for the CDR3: TGCAGTGCTAGAAAAGGGGTTCAGCCCCAGCATTTT.

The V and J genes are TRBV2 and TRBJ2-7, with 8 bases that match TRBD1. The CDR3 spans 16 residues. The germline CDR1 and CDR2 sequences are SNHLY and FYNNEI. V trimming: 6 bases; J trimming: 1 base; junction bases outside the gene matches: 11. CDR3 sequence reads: CASRALRDRLSYEQYF. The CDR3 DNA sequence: TGTGCCAGCAGGGCTCTCCGGGACAGGTTATCCTACGAGCAGTACTTC.

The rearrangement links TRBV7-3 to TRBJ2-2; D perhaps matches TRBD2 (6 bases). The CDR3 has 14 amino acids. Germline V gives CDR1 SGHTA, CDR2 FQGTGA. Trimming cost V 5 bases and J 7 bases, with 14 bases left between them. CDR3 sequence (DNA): TGTGCCAGCAGCCCCGGACTATCTTACGGGGAGCTGTTTTTT. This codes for CASSPGLSYGELFF.

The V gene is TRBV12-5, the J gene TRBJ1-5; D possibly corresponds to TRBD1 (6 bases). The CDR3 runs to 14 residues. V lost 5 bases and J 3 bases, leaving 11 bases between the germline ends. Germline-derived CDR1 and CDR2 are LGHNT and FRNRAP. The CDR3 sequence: CASGPTGFNQPQHF. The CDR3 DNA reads TGTGCTAGTGGTCCTACAGGGTTCAATCAGCCCCAGCATTTT.

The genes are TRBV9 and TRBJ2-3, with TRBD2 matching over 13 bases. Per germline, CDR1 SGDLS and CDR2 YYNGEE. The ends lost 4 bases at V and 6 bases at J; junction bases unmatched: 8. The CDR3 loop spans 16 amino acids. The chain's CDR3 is CASSRLAGGLQDTQYF. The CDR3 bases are TGTGCCAGCAGCAGACTAGCGGGGGGCCTGCAGGATACGCAGTATTTT.